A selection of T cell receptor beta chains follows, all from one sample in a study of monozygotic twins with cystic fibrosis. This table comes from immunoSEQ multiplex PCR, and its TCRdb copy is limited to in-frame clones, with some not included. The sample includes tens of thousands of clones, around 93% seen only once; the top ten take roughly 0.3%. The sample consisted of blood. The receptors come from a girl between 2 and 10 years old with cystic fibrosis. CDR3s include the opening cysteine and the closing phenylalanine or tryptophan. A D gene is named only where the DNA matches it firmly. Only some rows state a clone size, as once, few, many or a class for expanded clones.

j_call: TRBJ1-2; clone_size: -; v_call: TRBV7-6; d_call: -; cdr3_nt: TGTGCCAGCAGCTTCGGAACACCTATGAACTATGGCTACACCTTC; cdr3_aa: CASSFGTPMNYGYTF
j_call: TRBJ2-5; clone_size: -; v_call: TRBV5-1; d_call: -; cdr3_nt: TGCGCCAGCAGCTTGGATGGACCTTCGGCCCAGGAGACCCAGTACTTC; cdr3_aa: CASSLDGPSAQETQYF
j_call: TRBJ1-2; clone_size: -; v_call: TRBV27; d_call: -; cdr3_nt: TGTGCCAGCAAGGGACCCACGACGGACGGCTATGGCTACACCTTC; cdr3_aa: CASKGPTTDGYGYTF
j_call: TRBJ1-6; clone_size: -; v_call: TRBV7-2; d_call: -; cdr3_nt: TGTGCCAGCAGCTTAGCGCGCATGGGTAATTCACCCCTCCACTTT; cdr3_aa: CASSLARMGNSPLHF
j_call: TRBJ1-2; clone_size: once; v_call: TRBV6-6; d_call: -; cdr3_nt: TGTGCCAGCACAGACGGCAACTATGGCTACACCTTC; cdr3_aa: CASTDGNYGYTF
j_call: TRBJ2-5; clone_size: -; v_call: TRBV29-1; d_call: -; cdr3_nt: TGCAGCGTTTCGGGGAGACGAGAGACCCAGTACTTC; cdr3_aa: CSVSGRRETQYF
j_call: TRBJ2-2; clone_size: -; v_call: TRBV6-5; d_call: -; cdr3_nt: TGTGCCAGCAGTTACCGGAGGACCGGGGAGCTGTTTTTT; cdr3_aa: CASSYRRTGELFF
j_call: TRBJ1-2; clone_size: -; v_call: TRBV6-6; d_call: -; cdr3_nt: TGTGCCAGCAGTTACTCAAGCCAGGGGTACTATGGCTACACCTTC; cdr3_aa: CASSYSSQGYYGYTF
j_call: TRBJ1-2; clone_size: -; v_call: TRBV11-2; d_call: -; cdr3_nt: TGTGCCAGCAGCTGGGACCCCGACAGTCCCTATGGCTACACCTTC; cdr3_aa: CASSWDPDSPYGYTF
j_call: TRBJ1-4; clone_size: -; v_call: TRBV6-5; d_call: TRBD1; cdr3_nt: TGTGCCAGCAGCCGTAACAGGGGGAGGGAGGAAAAACTGTTTTTT; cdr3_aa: CASSRNRGREEKLFF
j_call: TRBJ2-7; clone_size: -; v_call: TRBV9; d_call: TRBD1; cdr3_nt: TGTGCCAGCAGCGTAGGAGGTGGGGACAGCTACGAGCAGTACTTC; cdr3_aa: CASSVGGGDSYEQYF